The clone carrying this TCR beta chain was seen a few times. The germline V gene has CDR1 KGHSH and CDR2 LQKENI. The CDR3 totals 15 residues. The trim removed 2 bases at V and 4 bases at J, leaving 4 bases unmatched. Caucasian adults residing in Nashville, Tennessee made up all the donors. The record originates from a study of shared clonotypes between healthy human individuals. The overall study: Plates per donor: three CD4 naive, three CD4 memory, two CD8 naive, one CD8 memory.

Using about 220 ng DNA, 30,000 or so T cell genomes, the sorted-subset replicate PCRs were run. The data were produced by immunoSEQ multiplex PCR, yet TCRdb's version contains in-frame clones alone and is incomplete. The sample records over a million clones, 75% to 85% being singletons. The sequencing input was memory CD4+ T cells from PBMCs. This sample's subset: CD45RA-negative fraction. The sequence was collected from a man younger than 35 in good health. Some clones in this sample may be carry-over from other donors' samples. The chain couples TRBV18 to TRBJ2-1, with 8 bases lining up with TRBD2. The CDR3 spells CASSPGTRQYNEQFF. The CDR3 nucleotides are TGTGCCAGCTCACCAGGGACTAGGCAGTACAATGAGCAGTTCTTC.